Listed below are T cell receptor beta chains from one sample, sequenced in a study of shared clonotypes between healthy human individuals. Assay: immunoSEQ multiplex PCR; the TCRdb copy retains only in-frame clones and omits some. The sample carries under 600,000 clones, roughly 72% recorded once. The specimen sequenced was PBMCs. The receptors were sampled from a woman in her 40s in good health. Some clones in this sample may be carry-over from other donors' samples. The CDR3 runs from the conserved cysteine through the conserved F or W. The order of the fields is clone size, V gene, D gene, J gene, CDR3 DNA, CDR3 protein. A D gene is named only where the DNA matches it firmly. Size is stated for part of the rows, as once, few or many counts, or as a class when the clone is expanded.

abundance: .
v_gene: TRBV5-4
d_gene: .
j_gene: TRBJ2-6
CDR3nt: TGTGCCAGCAGCTTGGGACTAGAGGCCTCTGGGGCCAACGTCCTGACTTTC
CDR3aa: CASSLGLEASGANVLTF

abundance: few
v_gene: TRBV6-5
d_gene: TRBD1
j_gene: TRBJ1-5
CDR3nt: TGTGCCAGCAGTTACTCGACAGGGGGCGGTCAGCCCCAGCATTTT
CDR3aa: CASSYSTGGGQPQHF

abundance: .
v_gene: TRBV15
d_gene: TRBD2
j_gene: TRBJ2-5
CDR3nt: TGTGCCACCAGCAGAGGGGAGGGAGTCGGGGAGACCCAGTACTTC
CDR3aa: CATSRGEGVGETQYF

abundance: .
v_gene: TRBV7-2
d_gene: .
j_gene: TRBJ2-1
CDR3nt: TGTGCCAGCAGCTTCGTTAGGCGGCCATACTTCTTC
CDR3aa: CASSFVRRPYFF

abundance: .
v_gene: TRBV29-1
d_gene: .
j_gene: TRBJ1-4
CDR3nt: TGCAGCGTTGTTTTGCGGGACAACAATGAAAAACTGTTTTTT
CDR3aa: CSVVLRDNNEKLFF

abundance: few
v_gene: TRBV6-1
d_gene: .
j_gene: TRBJ2-2
CDR3nt: TGTGCCAGCCAAAGGACAGCGAACACCGGGGAGCTGTTTTTT
CDR3aa: CASQRTANTGELFF

abundance: once
v_gene: TRBV5-1
d_gene: TRBD1
j_gene: TRBJ2-2
CDR3nt: TGCGCCAGCAGATTTAGGACAGGGGACACCGGGGAGCTGTTTTTT
CDR3aa: CASRFRTGDTGELFF

abundance: once
v_gene: TRBV7-6
d_gene: TRBD2
j_gene: TRBJ2-7
CDR3nt: TGTGCCAGCAGCCGGACTAGCGGGAGCCAATCGACCGAGCAGTACTTC
CDR3aa: CASSRTSGSQSTEQYF

abundance: .
v_gene: TRBV11-1
d_gene: .
j_gene: TRBJ2-1
CDR3nt: TGTGCCAGCAGCTTAGGTTCGAGCTCCTACAATGAGCAGTTCTTC
CDR3aa: CASSLGSSSYNEQFF

abundance: .
v_gene: TRBV9
d_gene: .
j_gene: TRBJ2-7
CDR3nt: TGTGCCAGCGGAAGGGACCCCAGCTCCTACGAGCAGTACTTC
CDR3aa: CASGRDPSSYEQYF

abundance: few
v_gene: TRBV5-1
d_gene: .
j_gene: TRBJ2-5
CDR3nt: TGCGCCAGCACCCCCCAAGGACTTCAAGAGACCCAGTACTTC
CDR3aa: CASTPQGLQETQYF

abundance: few
v_gene: TRBV6-4
d_gene: TRBD1
j_gene: TRBJ1-1
CDR3nt: TGTGCCAGCAGTGACTCGGCGGACAGGGAGGGGGAAGCTTTCTTT
CDR3aa: CASSDSADREGEAFF

abundance: .
v_gene: TRBV10-3
d_gene: TRBD1
j_gene: TRBJ2-3
CDR3nt: TGTGCCATCAGCCCTGACAGGGAAAACACAGATACGCAGTATTTT
CDR3aa: CAISPDRENTDTQYF

abundance: .
v_gene: TRBV25-1
d_gene: .
j_gene: TRBJ2-1
CDR3nt: TGTGCCAGCAGTGGCCAGGGAAGCAATGAGCAGTTCTTC
CDR3aa: CASSGQGSNEQFF

abundance: .
v_gene: TRBV29-1
d_gene: TRBD1
j_gene: TRBJ2-1
CDR3nt: TGCAGCGTTGAAGATGGGACAGGGGCCCTCAATGAGCAGTTCTTC
CDR3aa: CSVEDGTGALNEQFF

abundance: .
v_gene: TRBV29-1
d_gene: TRBD1
j_gene: TRBJ1-1
CDR3nt: TGCAGCGTTGTGGGACAGGGAGATACTGAAGCTTTCTTT
CDR3aa: CSVVGQGDTEAFF

abundance: .
v_gene: TRBV28
d_gene: TRBD2
j_gene: TRBJ2-7
CDR3nt: TGTGCCAGCACGCGCACTCGGGGTAGCGGGTTAGTCGAGCAGTACTTC
CDR3aa: CASTRTRGSGLVEQYF

abundance: .
v_gene: TRBV19
d_gene: TRBD2
j_gene: TRBJ2-3
CDR3nt: TGTGCCAGTACCTCTTTAGCGGGAGGGCCCAGCACAGATACGCAGTATTTT
CDR3aa: CASTSLAGGPSTDTQYF

abundance: .
v_gene: TRBV2
d_gene: .
j_gene: TRBJ1-5
CDR3nt: TGTGCCAGCAGTGATCGGACAGCAAATCAGCCCCAGCATTTT
CDR3aa: CASSDRTANQPQHF

abundance: .
v_gene: TRBV5-1
d_gene: TRBD1
j_gene: TRBJ1-2
CDR3nt: TGCGCCAGCAGCTTGGTGGGGGGACAGGGGACCTATGGCTACACCTTC
CDR3aa: CASSLVGGQGTYGYTF

abundance: .
v_gene: TRBV15
d_gene: .
j_gene: TRBJ2-3
CDR3nt: TGTGCCACCAGCAGAGATGGCGCACTAAATACGCAGTATTTT
CDR3aa: CATSRDGALNTQYF

abundance: once
v_gene: TRBV27
d_gene: .
j_gene: TRBJ1-6
CDR3nt: TGTGCCTCCCAAATACAGGGAGGTTATTCACCCCTCCACTTT
CDR3aa: CASQIQGGYSPLHF

abundance: .
v_gene: TRBV7-8
d_gene: TRBD2
j_gene: TRBJ2-5
CDR3nt: TGTGCCAGCAGCTCCCAACCGGGAGGCGAGACCCAGTACTTC
CDR3aa: CASSSQPGGETQYF

abundance: .
v_gene: TRBV25-1
d_gene: .
j_gene: TRBJ2-7
CDR3nt: TGTGCCAGCAGTGATTCCGGGAGTTTCCACGAGCAGTACTTC
CDR3aa: CASSDSGSFHEQYF

abundance: .
v_gene: TRBV19
d_gene: TRBD1
j_gene: TRBJ1-1
CDR3nt: TGTGCCAGTAGGGGGACAGGGGAGGTCCCTGAAGCTTTCTTT
CDR3aa: CASRGTGEVPEAFF

abundance: .
v_gene: TRBV9
d_gene: .
j_gene: TRBJ1-2
CDR3nt: TGTGCCAGCAGCGCCAAGGACAGCCTGGGCACTTATGGCTACACCTTC
CDR3aa: CASSAKDSLGTYGYTF

abundance: .
v_gene: TRBV2
d_gene: .
j_gene: TRBJ2-2
CDR3nt: TGTGCCAGCAGTGAAGCTCACAGGTTCTCCTGGACCGGGGAGCTGTTTTTT
CDR3aa: CASSEAHRFSWTGELFF

abundance: .
v_gene: TRBV19
d_gene: .
j_gene: TRBJ2-4
CDR3nt: TGTGCCAGTAGTATCGGAGGGAGGCGGAACATTCAGTACTTC
CDR3aa: CASSIGGRRNIQYF

abundance: .
v_gene: TRBV5-1
d_gene: .
j_gene: TRBJ2-1
CDR3nt: TGCGCCAGCAGCTTGGACCGGTATAGCTCCTACAATGAGCAGTTCTTC
CDR3aa: CASSLDRYSSYNEQFF

abundance: .
v_gene: TRBV7-9
d_gene: TRBD2
j_gene: TRBJ2-5
CDR3nt: TGTGCCAGCAGCTTAATCCTCGGGGGGGAGACCCAGTACTTC
CDR3aa: CASSLILGGETQYF

abundance: .
v_gene: TRBV10-1
d_gene: .
j_gene: TRBJ2-1
CDR3nt: TGCGCCAGCAGTCCCAACCTTTACAATGAGCAGTTCTTC
CDR3aa: CASSPNLYNEQFF

abundance: few
v_gene: TRBV19
d_gene: .
j_gene: TRBJ1-2
CDR3nt: TGTGCCAGTAGCACACCGGGACTGAACTATGGCTACACCTTC
CDR3aa: CASSTPGLNYGYTF

abundance: .
v_gene: TRBV5-1
d_gene: .
j_gene: TRBJ2-4
CDR3nt: TGCGCCAGTAGCTTGTCGGGGACTGGGGCCAAAAACATTCAGTACTTC
CDR3aa: CASSLSGTGAKNIQYF

abundance: .
v_gene: TRBV19
d_gene: TRBD2
j_gene: TRBJ2-2
CDR3nt: TGTGCCAGTAGTATTTTGGGACTAGCGGGAGTGGGGACCGGGGAGCTGTTTTTT
CDR3aa: CASSILGLAGVGTGELFF

abundance: .
v_gene: TRBV2
d_gene: TRBD2
j_gene: TRBJ2-5
CDR3nt: TGTGCCAGCAGTTGGGTTAAGACTAGCGGCAAAGGGCCCCAGTACTTC
CDR3aa: CASSWVKTSGKGPQYF

abundance: .
v_gene: TRBV28
d_gene: .
j_gene: TRBJ1-3
CDR3nt: TGTGCCAGCACCCCCCGGGCGGAGACTGGAAACACCATATATTTT
CDR3aa: CASTPRAETGNTIYF

abundance: .
v_gene: TRBV30
d_gene: TRBD1
j_gene: TRBJ2-7
CDR3nt: TGTGCCTGGAAGGTCGGTCCGAGACAGGGGGGGCGAAAGTACTTC
CDR3aa: CAWKVGPRQGGRKYF

abundance: few
v_gene: TRBV7-2
d_gene: .
j_gene: TRBJ1-5
CDR3nt: TGTGCCAGCAGTGAAGCTAGCAATCAGCCCCAGCATTTT
CDR3aa: CASSEASNQPQHF

abundance: .
v_gene: TRBV5-1
d_gene: .
j_gene: TRBJ1-4
CDR3nt: TGCGCCAGCAGCGGGGTGGCAACTAATGAAAAACTGTTTTTT
CDR3aa: CASSGVATNEKLFF

abundance: .
v_gene: TRBV19
d_gene: TRBD1
j_gene: TRBJ2-2
CDR3nt: TGTGCCAGTTCGAACAGGGGAGACACCGGGGAGCTGTTTTTT
CDR3aa: CASSNRGDTGELFF

abundance: .
v_gene: TRBV5-1
d_gene: TRBD1
j_gene: TRBJ1-2
CDR3nt: TGCGCCAGCGGCCCGCAGGGGGCGCTCGACTATGGCTACACCTTC
CDR3aa: CASGPQGALDYGYTF

abundance: once
v_gene: TRBV10-3
d_gene: .
j_gene: TRBJ1-1
CDR3nt: TGTGCCATCAGGCGGACAGAAGTCAATACTGAAGCTTTCTTT
CDR3aa: CAIRRTEVNTEAFF